The rows below give T cell receptor beta chains drawn from one sample of a study of follicular helper T cells after annual influenza vaccination. Using immunoSEQ multiplex PCR, the repertoire was profiled, and TCRdb retains in-frame clones only, with some absent. This table holds around 8,000 clones, roughly four fifths found once. This sample comprised CXCR5+ CD38- circulating T follicular helper cells from blood, obtained on the day of influenza vaccination. Receptors originate from an adult who received the influenza vaccine. Both conserved end residues are part of each CDR3. A D gene is named only where the DNA matches it firmly. Expanded clones are given a class, and other clones once, few, many or no size at all.

>TRBJ1-5|15|TRBD1|.|TRBV28
TGTGCCAGCAGATCACAGGGGGCGCTTGGTCAGCCCCAGCATTTT
CASRSQGALGQPQHF
>TRBJ2-7|14|.|.|TRBV28
TGTGCCAGCACCTCCAGGGGGAGGTCCTACGAGCAGTACTTC
CASTSRGRSYEQYF
>TRBJ2-7|13|.|.|TRBV27
TGTGCCAGCAGTTTAAGGGAAGGGTACGAGCAGTACTTC
CASSLREGYEQYF
>TRBJ2-5|12|.|.|TRBV6-5
TGTGCCAGCAGTTACTCGCAGCAGACCCAGTACTTC
CASSYSQQTQYF
>TRBJ1-3|14|.|.|TRBV5-1
TGCGCCAGCAGCCTGGATCAGCGGGGAAACACCATATATTTT
CASSLDQRGNTIYF
>TRBJ2-1|16|.|.|TRBV5-1
TGCGCCAGCAGCTTATTGGGTTCTGGCTCCTACAATGAGCAGTTCTTC
CASSLLGSGSYNEQFF
>TRBJ1-2|16|TRBD1|.|TRBV14
TGTGCCAGCAGCAGAGCCTCAGGGGGCAGGGACTATGGCTACACCTTC
CASSRASGGRDYGYTF
>TRBJ2-3|13|.|.|TRBV6-1
TGTGCCAGCACGAGACTAATCACAGATACGCAGTATTTT
CASTRLITDTQYF
>TRBJ2-7|16|TRBD2|.|TRBV5-4
TGTGCCAGCAGCTTGGGTGGGGCGGGGGGCCTCCACGAGCAGTACTTC
CASSLGGAGGLHEQYF
>TRBJ2-1|13|.|.|TRBV30
TGTGCCTGGAGTGTAGGGGGGGAGGACGAGCAGTTCTTC
CAWSVGGEDEQFF
>TRBJ2-3|12|.|.|TRBV6-1
TGTGCCAGCAGCCGTAGCACAGATACGCAGTATTTT
CASSRSTDTQYF
>TRBJ1-4|14|.|.|TRBV4-2
TGTGCCAGCAGCCAGACTAGTGTCTCTGAAAAACTGTTTTTT
CASSQTSVSEKLFF
>TRBJ2-1|16|.|.|TRBV14
TGTGCCAGCAGTCCAGGGGGGGGACTCCGGCGCAATGAGCAGTTCTTC
CASSPGGGLRRNEQFF
>TRBJ2-3|11|.|.|TRBV7-2
TGTGCCAGCAGCCTAAGTAAAACGCAGTATTTT
CASSLSKTQYF
>TRBJ1-3|15|.|.|TRBV1
TGCACCAGCAAGGTCGGCCCGAAAGATGTAAACACCATATATTTT
CTSKVGPKDVNTIYF
>TRBJ1-2|15|.|.|TRBV30
TGTGCCTGGAGTGAACCCGGAGCTATAAACTATGGCTACACCTTC
CAWSEPGAINYGYTF
>TRBJ1-6|15|.|few|TRBV5-1
TGCGCCAGCAGCTTGGTCCCAGGGATGCAATCACCCCTCCACTTT
CASSLVPGMQSPLHF
>TRBJ1-4|15|TRBD1|.|TRBV18
TGTGCCAGCTCATGGACAGGGGGGTTTAATGAAAAACTGTTTTTT
CASSWTGGFNEKLFF
>TRBJ2-2|15|TRBD1|.|TRBV5-4
TGTGCCAGCAGCCGGACAGGGACAGGCACCGGGGAGCTGTTTTTT
CASSRTGTGTGELFF
>TRBJ2-3|18|.|once|TRBV19
TGTGCCAGTAGTATACCGGGACCGGCGCGTTTCTCGGCAGATACGCAGTATTTT
CASSIPGPARFSADTQYF
>TRBJ1-2|12|.|few|TRBV28
TGTGCCAGCAAGTCAGGGGTTCATGGCTACACCTTC
CASKSGVHGYTF
>TRBJ1-2|17|TRBD1|once|TRBV4-3
TGCGCCAGCAGCCAAGCCCTAACGTCGGGACAGCTCTATGGCTACACCTTC
CASSQALTSGQLYGYTF
>TRBJ2-5|15|.|.|TRBV5-5
TGTGCCAGCAGCTTGGAAGGGACACCCGGTGAGACCCAGTACTTC
CASSLEGTPGETQYF
>TRBJ2-5|15|TRBD2|.|TRBV28
TGTGCCAGCAGTTTCCCCGGGACTATCGAGAGATCCCAGTACTTC
CASSFPGTIERSQYF
>TRBJ2-5|15|TRBD2|.|TRBV5-8
TGTGCCAGCAGCTTGGTTCTAGCGGGGCAAGAGACCCAGTACTTC
CASSLVLAGQETQYF
>TRBJ2-7|14|TRBD1|.|TRBV29-1
TGCAGCGTAAACACCGGGACAGTCCCCTACGAGCAGTACTTC
CSVNTGTVPYEQYF
>TRBJ1-2|14|TRBD1|.|TRBV6-1
TGTGCCAGCAGTGAAGACAGGGGCGGTGGTGGCTACACCTTC
CASSEDRGGGGYTF
>TRBJ2-7|14|TRBD1|few|TRBV5-4
TGTGCCAGCAGCTTCAAGACAGGGGTCTACGAGCAGTACTTC
CASSFKTGVYEQYF
>TRBJ2-2|15|TRBD2|.|TRBV6-5
TGTGCCAGCAGCTCCAAAGCGGGGGGTACCGGGGAGCTGTTTTTT
CASSSKAGGTGELFF
>TRBJ1-5|14|.|few|TRBV2
TGTGCCAGCAGTGATTACAGCCGGAATCAGCCCCAGCATTTT
CASSDYSRNQPQHF
>TRBJ2-5|14|.|.|TRBV5-4
TGTGCCAGCAGCCCCTGGACGTCTCAAGAGACCCAGTACTTC
CASSPWTSQETQYF
>TRBJ2-5|14|.|.|TRBV11-2
TGTGCCAGCAGCTACGGGACCAACCAAGAGACCCAGTACTTC
CASSYGTNQETQYF
>TRBJ2-3|15|.|.|TRBV2
TGTGCCAGCTTCGAGGGCGACCGACTACTCCATACGCAGTATTTT
CASFEGDRLLHTQYF
>TRBJ2-1|14|.|once|TRBV5-1
TGCGCCAGCAGCTTGGCAGCAGGGTACAATGAGCAGTTCTTC
CASSLAAGYNEQFF
>TRBJ2-5|11|.|.|TRBV9
TGTGCCAGCAGCTCACAAGAGACCCAGTACTTC
CASSSQETQYF
>TRBJ1-2|14|TRBD1|.|TRBV6-1
TGTGCCAGCAGTTCCCGGGACAGGGTAAATGGCTACACCTTC
CASSSRDRVNGYTF
>TRBJ1-2|16|TRBD1|.|TRBV6-5
TGTGCCAGCAGTTCCCCTAGGGACAGCGCCAACTATGGCTACACCTTC
CASSSPRDSANYGYTF
>TRBJ1-3|14|.|once|TRBV5-5
TGTGCCAGCAGCCAAGCGAACTCTGGAAACACCATATATTTT
CASSQANSGNTIYF
>TRBJ2-5|12|.|.|TRBV28
TGTGCCAGCAGCCTCACTAGAGAGACCCAGTACTTC
CASSLTRETQYF
>TRBJ2-5|13|.|.|TRBV6-6
TGTGCCAGCAGTTACGGAATTCCCGAGACCCAGTACTTC
CASSYGIPETQYF
>TRBJ1-5|15|.|.|TRBV28
TGTGCCAGCAGTACACTTCAACCGGGCAATCAGCCCCAGCATTTT
CASSTLQPGNQPQHF
>TRBJ1-2|13|.|.|TRBV6-6
TGTGCCAGCAGCTTCAAGACAAACTATGGCTACACCTTC
CASSFKTNYGYTF
>TRBJ1-3|16|.|.|TRBV7-9
TGTGCCAGCAGCAACCAACAGGGTAAAGGTGGAAACACCATATATTTT
CASSNQQGKGGNTIYF
>TRBJ2-1|16|TRBD2|few|TRBV15
TGTGCCACCAGCAGAACACTGGGACTAGTGCGGCATGAGCAGTTCTTC
CATSRTLGLVRHEQFF
>TRBJ1-1|14|.|.|TRBV18
TGTGCCAGCTCACCTGCAGAAGTGAACACTGAAGCTTTCTTT
CASSPAEVNTEAFF